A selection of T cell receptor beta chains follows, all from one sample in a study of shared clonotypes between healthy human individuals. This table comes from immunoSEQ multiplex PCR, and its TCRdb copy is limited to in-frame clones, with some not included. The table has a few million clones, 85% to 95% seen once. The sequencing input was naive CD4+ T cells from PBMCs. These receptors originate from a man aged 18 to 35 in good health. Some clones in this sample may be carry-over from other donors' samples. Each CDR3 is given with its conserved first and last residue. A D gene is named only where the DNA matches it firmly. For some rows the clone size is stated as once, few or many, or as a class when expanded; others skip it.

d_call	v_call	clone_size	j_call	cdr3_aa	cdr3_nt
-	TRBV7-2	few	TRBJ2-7	CASSGAPYEQYF	TGTGCCAGCAGCGGGGCCCCCTACGAGCAGTACTTC
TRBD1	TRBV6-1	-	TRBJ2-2	CASSGYRGWRGELFF	TGTGCCAGCAGTGGCTACAGGGGGTGGAGAGGGGAGCTGTTTTTT
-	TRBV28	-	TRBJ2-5	CASSLYRVETQYF	TGTGCCAGCAGTTTATACAGGGTTGAGACCCAGTACTTC
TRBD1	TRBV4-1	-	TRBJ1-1	CASSPAPTGAVNTEAFF	TGCGCCAGCAGCCCCGCACCAACAGGGGCCGTGAACACTGAAGCTTTCTTT
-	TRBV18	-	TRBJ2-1	CASSPLAQNPTYNEQFF	TGTGCCAGCTCACCGCTTGCCCAAAACCCAACCTACAATGAGCAGTTCTTC
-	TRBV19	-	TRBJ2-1	CASSSLPRDSLNEQFF	TGTGCCAGTAGCTCCCTTCCCCGGGACTCACTCAATGAGCAGTTCTTC
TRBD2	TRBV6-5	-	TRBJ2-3	CASNQAGSVDTQYF	TGTGCCAGCAATCAAGCGGGATCGGTAGATACGCAGTATTTT
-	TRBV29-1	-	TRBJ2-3	CSVSGPQGTDTQYF	TGCAGCGTTTCCGGGCCCCAGGGGACAGATACGCAGTATTTT
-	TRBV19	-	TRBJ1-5	CASAPLAGRYNQPQHF	TGTGCCAGTGCTCCTTTAGCTGGACGGTACAATCAGCCCCAGCATTTT
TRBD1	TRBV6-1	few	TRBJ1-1	CASSLTGVNTEAFF	TGTGCCAGCAGCCTGACAGGGGTGAACACTGAAGCTTTCTTT
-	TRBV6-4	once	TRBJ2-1	CASSDSRGRGPLSSYNEQFF	TGTGCCAGCAGTGACTCGAGGGGCAGGGGTCCATTAAGCTCCTACAATGAGCAGTTCTTC
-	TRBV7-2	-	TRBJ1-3	CASSLGPGSSGNTIYF	TGTGCCAGCAGCTTGGGGCCCGGGAGCTCTGGAAACACCATATATTTT
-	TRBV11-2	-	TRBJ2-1	CASSLASSGNEQFF	TGTGCCAGCAGTCTAGCCAGTTCTGGCAATGAGCAGTTCTTC
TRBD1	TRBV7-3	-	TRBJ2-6	CASSLMGGQGTGANVLTF	TGTGCCAGCAGCTTAATGGGGGGACAGGGAACTGGGGCCAACGTCCTGACTTTC
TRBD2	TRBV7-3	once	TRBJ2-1	CASSPQIRLATNEQFF	TGTGCCAGCAGCCCCCAGATCCGACTAGCCACCAATGAGCAGTTCTTC
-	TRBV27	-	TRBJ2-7	CASSLYRERGNEQYF	TGTGCCAGCAGTTTATATCGGGAGAGAGGAAACGAGCAGTACTTC
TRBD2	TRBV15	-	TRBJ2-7	CATSRDRGGREQYF	TGTGCCACCAGCAGAGATCGGGGGGGCAGGGAGCAGTACTTC
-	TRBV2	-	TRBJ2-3	CASSEDLGTQYF	TGTGCCAGCAGTGAGGATCTGGGTACGCAGTATTTT
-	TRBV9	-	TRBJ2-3	CASSVGGTATDTQYF	TGTGCCAGCAGCGTCGGCGGGACAGCCACAGATACGCAGTATTTT
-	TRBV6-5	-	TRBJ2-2	CASSYRGGYTGELFF	TGTGCCAGCAGTTACCGGGGCGGGTACACCGGGGAGCTGTTTTTT
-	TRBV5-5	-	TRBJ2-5	CASSLGTNQETQYF	TGTGCCAGCAGCTTGGGAACGAACCAAGAGACCCAGTACTTC
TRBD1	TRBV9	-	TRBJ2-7	CASSAGAGGERRLEQYF	TGTGCCAGCAGCGCGGGGGCAGGGGGCGAACGTCGCCTCGAGCAGTACTTC
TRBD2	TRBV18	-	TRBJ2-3	CASSPPSGRSDTQYF	TGTGCCAGCTCACCACCGAGCGGGAGGTCCGATACGCAGTATTTT
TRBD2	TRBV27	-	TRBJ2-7	CASSYLSGRVYEQYF	TGTGCCAGCAGTTACCTTAGCGGGAGAGTCTACGAGCAGTACTTC
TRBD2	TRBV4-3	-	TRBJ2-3	CASSQDLPAGGRADTQYF	TGCGCCAGCAGCCAAGATTTACCCGCGGGAGGGCGGGCAGATACGCAGTATTTT
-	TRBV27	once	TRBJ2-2	CASSFRRGSAGELFF	TGTGCCAGCAGTTTTCGCCGGGGGTCGGCCGGGGAGCTGTTTTTT
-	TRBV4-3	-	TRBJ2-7	CASSPTMAVSRQYF	TGCGCCAGCAGCCCCACGATGGCGGTCTCGCGGCAGTACTTC
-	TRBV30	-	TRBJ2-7	CAWSGQAGPYEQYF	TGTGCCTGGAGTGGGCAGGCCGGCCCCTACGAGCAGTACTTC
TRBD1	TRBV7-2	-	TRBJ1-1	CASSRQGANTEAFF	TGTGCCAGCAGTCGCCAGGGGGCAAACACTGAAGCTTTCTTT
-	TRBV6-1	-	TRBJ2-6	CASSPRSGANVLTF	TGTGCCAGCAGTCCCCGCTCTGGGGCCAACGTCCTGACTTTC
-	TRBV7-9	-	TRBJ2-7	CASSFSMSSYEQYF	TGTGCCAGCAGCTTTAGCATGAGCTCCTACGAGCAGTACTTC
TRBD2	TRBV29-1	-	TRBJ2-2	CSGSLAGGRTGELFF	TGCAGCGGATCACTAGCGGGAGGAAGGACCGGGGAGCTGTTTTTT
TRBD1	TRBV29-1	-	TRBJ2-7	CSAGQGFDEQYF	TGCAGCGCCGGACAGGGGTTCGACGAGCAGTACTTC
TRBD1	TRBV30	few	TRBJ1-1	CAWRAGGTGGTEAFF	TGTGCCTGGAGGGCCGGAGGGACAGGGGGCACTGAAGCTTTCTTT
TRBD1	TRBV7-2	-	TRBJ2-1	CASSSMPRDRGRNEQFF	TGTGCCAGCAGCTCTATGCCCCGGGACAGGGGGAGGAATGAGCAGTTCTTC
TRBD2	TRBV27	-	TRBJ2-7	CASSLRLAGSSYEQYF	TGTGCCAGCAGTTTGCGACTAGCGGGAAGCTCCTACGAGCAGTACTTC
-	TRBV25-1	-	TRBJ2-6	CASSQTAGANVLTF	TGTGCCAGCAGTCAAACTGCTGGGGCCAACGTCCTGACTTTC
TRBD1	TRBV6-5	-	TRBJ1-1	CASSRGQGGTEAFF	TGTGCCAGCAGTCGCGGACAGGGGGGCACTGAAGCTTTCTTT
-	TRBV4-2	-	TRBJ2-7	CASSQDWKGNSGSPHEQYF	TGTGCCAGCAGCCAAGATTGGAAGGGAAACTCGGGTTCCCCTCACGAGCAGTACTTC